This T cell receptor (beta chain) stems from a study of control samples from healthy donors and cancer patients. Measured with immunoSEQ multiplex PCR; TCRdb has only the in-frame clones, and not every one. The sample has 150,000 to 200,000 clones; 91% are singletons. Looked up from germline, CDR1 is SQVTM and CDR2 is ANQGSEA. Between the trimmed V and J ends, which lost 6 bases and 6 bases, there was a span of 7 bases. The CDR3 loop spans 10 amino acids. This chain connects TRBV29-1 to TRBJ2-3; possibly TRBD1 for D (6 bases). Input material: blood. This receptor was taken from a woman aged 30 to 39 in good health. In DNA, the CDR3 is TGCAGCGTCGGACAGGATACGCAGTATTTT. It translates to CSVGQDTQYF.